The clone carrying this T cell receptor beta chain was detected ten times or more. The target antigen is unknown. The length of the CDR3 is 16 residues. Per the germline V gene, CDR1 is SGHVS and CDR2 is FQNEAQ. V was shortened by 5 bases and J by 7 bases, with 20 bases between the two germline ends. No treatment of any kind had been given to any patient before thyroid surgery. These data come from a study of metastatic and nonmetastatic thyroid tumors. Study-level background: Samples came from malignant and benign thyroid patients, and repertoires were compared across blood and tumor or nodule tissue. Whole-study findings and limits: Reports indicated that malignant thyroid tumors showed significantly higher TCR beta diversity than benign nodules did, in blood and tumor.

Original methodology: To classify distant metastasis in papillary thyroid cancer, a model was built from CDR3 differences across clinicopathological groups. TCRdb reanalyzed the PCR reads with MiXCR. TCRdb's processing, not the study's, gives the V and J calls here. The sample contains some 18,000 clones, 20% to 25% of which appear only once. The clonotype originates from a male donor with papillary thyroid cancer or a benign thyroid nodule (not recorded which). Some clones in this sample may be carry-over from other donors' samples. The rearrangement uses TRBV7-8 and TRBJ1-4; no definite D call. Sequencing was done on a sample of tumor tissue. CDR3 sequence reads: CASSPQPLTRREKLFF. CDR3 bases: TGTGCCAGCAGCCCCCAACCATTGACCAGACGTGAAAAACTGTTTTTT. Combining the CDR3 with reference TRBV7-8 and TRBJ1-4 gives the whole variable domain GAGVSQSPRYKVAKRGQDVALRCDPISGHVSLFWYQQALGQGPEFLTYFQNEAQLDKSGLPSDRFFAERPEGSVSTLKIQRTQQEDSAVYLCASSPQPLTRREKLFFGSGTQLSVL.